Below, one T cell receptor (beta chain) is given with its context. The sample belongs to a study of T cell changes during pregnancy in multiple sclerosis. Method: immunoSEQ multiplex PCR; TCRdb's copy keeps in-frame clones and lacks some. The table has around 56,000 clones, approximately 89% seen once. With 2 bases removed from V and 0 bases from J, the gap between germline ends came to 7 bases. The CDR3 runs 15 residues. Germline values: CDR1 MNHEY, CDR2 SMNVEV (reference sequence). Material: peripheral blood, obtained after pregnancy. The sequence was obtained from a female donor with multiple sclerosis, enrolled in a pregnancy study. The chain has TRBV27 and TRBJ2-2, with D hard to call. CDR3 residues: CASSLRSANTGELFF. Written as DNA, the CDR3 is TGTGCCAGCAGTTTACGTTCTGCGAACACCGGGGAGCTGTTTTTT.